This T cell receptor (beta chain) was documented in a study of T cells in Graves' hyperthyroidism and ophthalmopathy. Study as a whole: Peripheral blood was collected at initial diagnosis, before any treatment. Overall study results and limits: Blood also held most thyroid clonotypes expanded beyond 0.001.

It was RNA transcripts that yielded the amplified TCR beta CDR3 regions. First-round RT-PCR of the TCR CDR3 relied on the HTBI primer set. MiXCR, applied by TCRdb to the multiplex PCR reads, yields one record per CDR3 protein. The sample has around 340,000 distinct CDR3 sequences, over 15% seen once. This clonotype showed up many times. Its target is not known. Source material: blood. The clonotype was recovered from a woman between 45 and 65 years old with Graves' hyperthyroidism.

Written as DNA, the CDR3 is TGTGCCAGCAGTTTTGCAGGCATGAACACTGAAGCTTTCTTT. It specifies CASSFAGMNTEAFF. The rearrangement uses TRBV12-3 or TRBV12-4 and TRBJ1-1; no reliable D call. The CDR3 runs to 14 residues. V lost 3 bases, J lost 0 bases, and 8 bases lay in between.